These 9 T cell receptor beta chains share one sample of origin, sequenced in a study of CDR3 diversity in severe acne (dated by TCRdb to the late 2010s). Libraries were constructed by PCR. The sequencer was an Illumina HiSeq 2000. TCRdb applied fastp at Q25 and MiXCR to the public reads, then kept only in-frame beta chains. A single entry per CDR3 protein holds the most common genes and DNA from its merged rows. The table for this sample lists roughly 93,000 distinct CDR3 sequences; less than 65% of them were counted only once. The ten largest clonotypes hold more than 9% of the sample. Sequencing input: blood. These receptors came from a male donor with severe acne vulgaris.

J is TRBJ2-6 and V is TRBV7-9, with D unresolved. Germline assignment: CDR1 SEHNR and CDR2 FQNEAQ (reference sequence). The CDR3 covers 19 residues. V gave up 8 bases and J gave up 0 bases, with 23 bases separating them. This chain's CDR3 is CASSPPVATDSSGANVLTF. Written as DNA, the CDR3 is TGTGCCAGCTCACCGCCAGTCGCGACGGATTCCTCTGGGGCCAACGTCCTGACTTTC.

The chain couples TRBV24-1 to TRBJ2-3; 10 bases line up with TRBD2. Germline assignment: CDR1 KGHDR and CDR2 SFDVKD. V dropped 1 base and J dropped 3; count of bases not matched to a gene: 3. CDR3 length: 16 residues. The CDR3 is CATSDFVTSGTDTQYF. The CDR3 DNA reads as TGTGCCACCAGTGATTTTGTGACTAGCGGGACAGATACGCAGTATTTT.

The sample holds many counts of this clonotype. The chain has TRBV20-1 and TRBJ2-1; 9 bases line up with TRBD2. In germline, CDR1 is DFQATT, CDR2 SNEGSKA (reference sequence). This CDR3 has 15 residues. V lost 1 base and J lost 0; bases outside the gene matches: 1. The CDR3 protein is CSARGGGGSYNEQFF. CDR3 nucleotides: TGCAGTGCTAGAGGCGGGGGGGGCTCCTACAATGAGCAGTTCTTC.

V gene TRBV25-1 combines with J gene TRBJ2-5; D is undetermined. Germline-derived CDR1 and CDR2 are MGHDK and SYGVNS. The CDR3 covers 11 residues. The V gene lost 7 bases and the J gene lost 5 bases, with 8 bases spanning the gap. DNA for the CDR3: TGTGCCAGCACCCGACGGGAGACCCAGTACTTC. Translating it yields CASTRRETQYF.

The rearrangement links TRBV29-1 to TRBJ1-1; D gene ambiguous. The CDR3 loop spans 10 amino acids. Germline CDR1 and CDR2: SQVTM and ANQGSEA. Trimming removed 7 bases at V and 3 bases at J, with 6 bases between. The CDR3 DNA is TGCAGCGGCCTCTACACTGAAGCTTTCTTT. This sequence encodes CSGLYTEAFF.

The chain has TRBV11-2 and TRBJ2-7; TRBD2 matches at 11 bases. The V gene end was trimmed by 4 bases and the J gene end by 6 bases; junction bases not matched to a gene: 2. CDR1 is SGHAT, CDR2 FQNNGV, per germline. There are 13 residues in the CDR3. CDR3: CASSYLAGGEQYF. The CDR3 DNA is TGTGCCAGCAGCTACCTAGCGGGAGGCGAGCAGTACTTC.

V is TRBV12-3 or TRBV12-4 and J is TRBJ1-5; 9 bases line up with TRBD1. CDR3 length equals 14 residues. Trimming cost V 5 bases and J 6 bases; bases outside gene matches: 5. CDR3 coding DNA: TGTGCCAGCAGTGTGGACAGGGGCGGTCAGCCCCAGCATTTT. Translated: CASSVDRGGQPQHF.

This clonotype showed up just once. V usage is TRBV28 and J usage is TRBJ2-7; D gene unclear. The length of the CDR3 is 16 residues. V lost 4 bases and J 0 bases, leaving 16 bases between the germline ends. Per the germline V gene, CDR1 is MDHEN and CDR2 is SYDVKM. CDR3 sequence reads: CASSWVWASSSYEQYF. As DNA, the CDR3 is TGTGCCAGCAGTTGGGTGTGGGCTTCAAGCTCCTACGAGCAGTACTTC.

The chain carries TRBV29-1 and TRBJ2-7; 8 bases agree with TRBD1. The V segment lost 7 bases and the J segment 3 bases; nucleotides outside the gene matches: 8. This CDR3 region has 13 residues. CDR1 and CDR2 from the germline V gene are SQVTM and ANQGSEA. CDR3 nucleotides: TGCAGCGGACTGGGACAGGATCGCTACGAGCAGTACTTC. Protein product: CSGLGQDRYEQYF.